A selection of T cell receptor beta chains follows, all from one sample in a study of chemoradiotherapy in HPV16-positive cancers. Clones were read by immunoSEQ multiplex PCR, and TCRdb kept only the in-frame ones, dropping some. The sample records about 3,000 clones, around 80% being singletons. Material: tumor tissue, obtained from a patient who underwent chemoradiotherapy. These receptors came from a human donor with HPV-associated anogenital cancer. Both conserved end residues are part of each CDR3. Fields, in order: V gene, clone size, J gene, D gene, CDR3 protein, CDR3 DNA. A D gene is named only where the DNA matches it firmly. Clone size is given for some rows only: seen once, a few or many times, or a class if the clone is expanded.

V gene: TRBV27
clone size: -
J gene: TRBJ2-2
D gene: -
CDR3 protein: CASSLALGGTGELFF
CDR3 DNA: TGTGCCAGCAGCCTGGCCCTAGGGGGCACCGGGGAGCTGTTTTTT

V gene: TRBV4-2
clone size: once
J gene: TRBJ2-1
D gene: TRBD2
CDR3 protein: CASSQGTSGGLPSYNEQFF
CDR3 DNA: TGTGCCAGCAGCCAAGGGACTAGCGGGGGGTTACCTTCCTACAATGAGCAGTTCTTC

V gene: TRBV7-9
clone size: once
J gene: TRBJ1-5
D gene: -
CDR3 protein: CASSLVGNQPQHF
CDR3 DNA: TGTGCCAGCAGCTTAGTTGGTAATCAGCCCCAGCATTTT

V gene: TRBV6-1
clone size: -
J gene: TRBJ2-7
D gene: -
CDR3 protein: CASSESSGGVYEQYF
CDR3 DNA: TGTGCCAGCAGTGAATCCTCGGGCGGGGTCTACGAGCAGTACTTC

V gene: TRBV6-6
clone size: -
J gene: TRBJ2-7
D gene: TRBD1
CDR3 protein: CASANTRDRGAYEQYF
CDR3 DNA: TGTGCCAGCGCCAACACGAGAGACAGGGGGGCCTACGAGCAGTACTTC

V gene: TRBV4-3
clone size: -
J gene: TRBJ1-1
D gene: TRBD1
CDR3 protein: CASSQAAGTGGTEAFF
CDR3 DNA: TGCGCCAGCAGCCAAGCGGCCGGGACAGGGGGCACTGAAGCTTTCTTT

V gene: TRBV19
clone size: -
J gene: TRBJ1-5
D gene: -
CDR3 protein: CASSVMGGQGNQPQHF
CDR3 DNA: TGTGCCAGTAGCGTCATGGGGGGCCAGGGCAATCAGCCCCAGCATTTT

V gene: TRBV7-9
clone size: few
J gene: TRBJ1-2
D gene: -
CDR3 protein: CASSLLGGTYGYTF
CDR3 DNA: TGTGCCAGCAGCTTATTGGGGGGGACCTATGGCTACACCTTC

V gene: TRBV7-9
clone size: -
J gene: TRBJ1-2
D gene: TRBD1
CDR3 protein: CASSLAVQGDGYTF
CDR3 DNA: TGTGCCAGCAGCTTAGCGGTACAGGGGGATGGCTACACCTTC

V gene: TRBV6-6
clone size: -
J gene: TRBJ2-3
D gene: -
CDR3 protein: CASSYGRGAVDTQYF
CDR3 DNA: TGTGCCAGCAGTTACGGCAGGGGCGCGGTAGATACGCAGTATTTT

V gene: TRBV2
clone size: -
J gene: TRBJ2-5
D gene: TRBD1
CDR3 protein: CASNEGDRVETQYF
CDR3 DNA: TGTGCCAGCAACGAGGGGGACAGGGTCGAGACCCAGTACTTC

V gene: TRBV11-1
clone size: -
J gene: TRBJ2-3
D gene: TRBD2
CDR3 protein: CASSFGLAGGAQYF
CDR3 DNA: TGTGCCAGCAGCTTCGGGCTAGCGGGGGGCGCGCAGTATTTT

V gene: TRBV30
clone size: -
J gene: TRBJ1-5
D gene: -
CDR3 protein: CAWSEGLISNQPQHF
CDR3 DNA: TGTGCCTGGAGCGAGGGACTGATCAGCAATCAGCCCCAGCATTTT

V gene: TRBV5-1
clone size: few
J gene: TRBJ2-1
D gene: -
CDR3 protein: CASSFSGDEQFF
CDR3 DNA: TGCGCCAGCAGCTTCTCAGGGGATGAGCAGTTCTTC

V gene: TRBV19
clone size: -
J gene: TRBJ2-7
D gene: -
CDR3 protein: CASSIQASYEQYF
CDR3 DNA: TGTGCCAGTAGTATTCAGGCCTCCTACGAGCAGTACTTC

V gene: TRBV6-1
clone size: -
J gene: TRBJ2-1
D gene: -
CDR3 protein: CASSEGLGFSNEQFF
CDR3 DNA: TGTGCCAGCAGTGAAGGGTTAGGTTTTAGTAATGAGCAGTTCTTC

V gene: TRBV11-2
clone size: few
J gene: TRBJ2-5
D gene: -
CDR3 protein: CASSPHGTEQETQYF
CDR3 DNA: TGTGCCAGCAGCCCACACGGGACGGAACAAGAGACCCAGTACTTC

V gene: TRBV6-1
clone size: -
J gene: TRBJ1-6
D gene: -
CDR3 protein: CASSEASGGFSPLHF
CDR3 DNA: TGTGCCAGCAGTGAAGCTAGTGGGGGTTTTAGCCCCCTCCACTTT

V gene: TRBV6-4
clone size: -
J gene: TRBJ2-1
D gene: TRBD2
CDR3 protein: CASSDNGGGSNEQFF
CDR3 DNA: TGTGCCAGCAGTGACAACGGCGGGGGGTCCAATGAGCAGTTCTTC

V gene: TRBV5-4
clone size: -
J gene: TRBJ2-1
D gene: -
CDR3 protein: CASRDLESYEQFF
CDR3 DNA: TGTGCCAGCAGGGACTTAGAGTCTTATGAGCAGTTCTTC

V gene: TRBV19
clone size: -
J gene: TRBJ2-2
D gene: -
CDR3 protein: CASSTWDLWPGELFF
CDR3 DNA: TGTGCCAGTAGTACGTGGGATCTGTGGCCCGGGGAGCTGTTTTTT

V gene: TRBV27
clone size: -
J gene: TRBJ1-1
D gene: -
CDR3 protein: CASSSRRTEAFF
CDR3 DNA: TGTGCCAGCAGTTCCCGTCGCACTGAAGCTTTCTTT

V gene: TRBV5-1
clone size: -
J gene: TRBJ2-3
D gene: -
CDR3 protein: CASSKTGVSTDTQYF
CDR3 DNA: TGCGCCAGCAGCAAGACAGGAGTAAGCACAGATACGCAGTATTTT

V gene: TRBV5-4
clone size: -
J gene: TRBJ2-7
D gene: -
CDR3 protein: CASSLGTYAYEQYF
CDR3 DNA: TGTGCCAGCAGCCTCGGGACTTACGCGTACGAGCAGTACTTC

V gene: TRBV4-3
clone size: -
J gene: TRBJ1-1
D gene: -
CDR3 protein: CASSQEFSGNTEAFF
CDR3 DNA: TGCGCCAGCAGCCAAGAATTTAGTGGGAACACTGAAGCTTTCTTT

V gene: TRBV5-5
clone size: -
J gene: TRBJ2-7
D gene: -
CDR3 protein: CASSLGTPSYEQYF
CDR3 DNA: TGTGCCAGCAGCTTGGGAACACCTTCCTACGAGCAGTACTTC

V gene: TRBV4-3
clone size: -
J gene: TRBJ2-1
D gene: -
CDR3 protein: CASSQELGGSYNEQFF
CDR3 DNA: TGCGCCAGCAGCCAAGAGTTAGGGGGCTCCTACAATGAGCAGTTCTTC

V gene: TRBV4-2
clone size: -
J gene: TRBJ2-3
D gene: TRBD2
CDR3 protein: CASSQELAGGTDTQYF
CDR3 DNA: TGTGCCAGCAGCCAAGAACTAGCGGGGGGGACAGATACGCAGTATTTT

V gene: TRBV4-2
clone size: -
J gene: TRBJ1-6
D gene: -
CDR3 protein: CASSQDRGDSPLHF
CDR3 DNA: TGTGCCAGCAGCCAAGACAGGGGAGATTCACCCCTCCACTTT

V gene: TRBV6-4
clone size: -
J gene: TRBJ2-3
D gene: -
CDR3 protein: CASSDQAFPDTQYF
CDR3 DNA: TGTGCCAGCAGTGACCAGGCGTTCCCAGATACGCAGTATTTT